This entry lists 2 T cell receptor beta chains sequenced from one sample in a study of response to subunit inactivated influenza vaccine. TCRdb passed the RT-PCR reads through MiXCR, listing each CDR3 protein once. Of about 520,000 distinct CDR3 sequences listed, about 25% were seen once; the top ten hold under 2.5%. The sample was CD4+ T cells sorted from PBMCs, taken around 5 days after vaccination. The receptors were gathered from a man between 50 and 59 years old who received an inactivated influenza vaccine.

This clonotype was seen a few times. The V and J genes are TRBV11-2 and TRBJ2-7; 7 nucleotides align to TRBD1. This CDR3 has 12 residues. Germline V gives CDR1 SGHAT, CDR2 FQNNGV. V lost 4 bases, J lost 6 bases, and 3 bases stayed unmatched. CDR3 nucleotide sequence: TGTGCCAGCAGCTCGACAGGGTTCGAGCAGTACTTC. Its protein product is CASSSTGFEQYF.

Comments on this clonotype: One junction end disagrees with the germline gene, perhaps due to a read error. The rearrangement links TRBV7-7 to TRBJ2-5; TRBD1 matches 7 bases. Germline CDR1 is SSHAT and CDR2 is FNYEAQ (reference sequence). CDR3 length: 15 amino acids. For the CDR3, the DNA is TGTGCTAGCAGCCGCCGGACAGGTCCCCAAGAGACCCAGTACTTC. It yields the protein CASSRRTGPQETQYF.